This T cell receptor (beta chain) appears in the sequencing data of a study of cytotoxic CD8 clonotypes in ibrutinib-treated CLL. In germline, CDR1 is LNHDA, CDR2 SQIVND (reference sequence). With 6 bases removed from V and 1 base from J, the gap between germline ends came to 12 bases. The CDR3 is made up of 14 amino acids. This clone was recorded only once. Sequencing used immunoSEQ multiplex PCR; TCRdb keeps in-frame clones, though not all of them. The profile shows about 250,000 clones, 70% of them singletons. This chain connects TRBV19 to TRBJ1-1, with a tentative D call TRBD1 (5 bases). The sequence derives from a human donor with chronic lymphocytic leukemia. The sample here was PBMCs, taken after 24 months of ibrutinib treatment. CDR3 protein: CASRLGGENTEAFF. Written as DNA, the CDR3 is TGTGCCAGTAGACTCGGAGGGGAGAACACTGAAGCTTTCTTT.